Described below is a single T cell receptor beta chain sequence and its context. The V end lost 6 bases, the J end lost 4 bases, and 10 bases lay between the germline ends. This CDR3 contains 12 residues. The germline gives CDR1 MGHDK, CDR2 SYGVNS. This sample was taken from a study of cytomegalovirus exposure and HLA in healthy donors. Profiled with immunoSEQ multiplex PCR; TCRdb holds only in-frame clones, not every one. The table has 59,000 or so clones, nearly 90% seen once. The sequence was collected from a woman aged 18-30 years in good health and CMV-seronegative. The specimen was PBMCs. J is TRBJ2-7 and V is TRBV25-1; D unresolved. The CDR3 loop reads CASSTARYEQYF. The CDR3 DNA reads TGTGCCAGCAGCACCGCTAGGTACGAGCAGTACTTC.